The 14 T cell receptor beta chains listed next were all sequenced from one sample in a study of cytomegalovirus exposure and HLA in healthy donors. Clones were read by immunoSEQ multiplex PCR, and TCRdb kept only the in-frame ones, dropping some. The top ten hold around 1% of the sample, which has 220,000 or so clones, 85% to 95% seen once. The sample taken for sequencing was PBMCs. The source is a woman between 18 and 29 years old in good health and CMV-seronegative.

This chain joins TRBV20-1 and TRBJ2-1; D might be TRBD2 (5 bases). CDR3 size: 10 residues. The V gene lost 5 bases and the J gene lost 8 bases, with 7 bases spanning the gap. Per germline, CDR1 DFQATT and CDR2 SNEGSKA (reference sequence). This chain's CDR3 is CSALAHEQFF. The CDR3 nucleotides are TGCAGTGCTCTAGCCCATGAGCAGTTCTTC.

The V gene is TRBV5-4, the J gene TRBJ2-7, with 12 bases fitting TRBD2. The germline V gene encodes CDR1 SGHNT and CDR2 YYREEE (reference sequence). This CDR3 contains 14 residues. The V gene end was trimmed by 4 bases and the J gene end by 3 bases; junction bases not matched to a gene: 2. The CDR3 here is CASSLTSGSYEQYF. Here the CDR3 DNA reads TGTGCCAGCAGCCTGACTAGCGGGAGCTACGAGCAGTACTTC. The whole variable domain, remainder taken from reference TRBV5-4 and TRBJ2-7, is ETGVTQSPTHLIKTRGQQVTLRCSSQSGHNTVSWYQQALGQGPQFIFQYYREEENGRGNFPPRFSGLQFPNYSSELNVNALELDDSALYLCASSLTSGSYEQYFGPGTRLTVT.

The chain carries TRBV30 and TRBJ1-3; 10 bases align to TRBD1. Trimming at V came to 4 bases and at J to 8 bases, leaving 8 bases not matched to a gene. There are 14 residues in the CDR3. Germline V gene lookup returns CDR1 GTSNPN and CDR2 SVGIG (reference sequence). In DNA, the CDR3 is TGTGCCTGGAATGTGGGGACAGGGGTCGACACCATATATTTT. It is translated as CAWNVGTGVDTIYF.

This clone was seen just once. V is TRBV27 and J is TRBJ2-2; tentative D call: TRBD1 (5 bases). The CDR3 has 15 residues. In germline, CDR1 is MNHEY, CDR2 SMNVEV (reference sequence). Trimming removed 5 bases from V and 5 bases from J, with 15 bases in between. Here the CDR3 reads CASSLGRAGTGELFF. The DNA of the CDR3 is TGTGCCAGCAGTCTCGGAAGGGCAGGGACCGGGGAGCTGTTTTTT.

V usage is TRBV10-3 and J usage is TRBJ1-5, with D tentatively TRBD1 (6 bases). V lost 8 bases and J 7 bases, leaving 12 bases between the germline ends. Germline V gene lookup returns CDR1 ENHRY and CDR2 SYGVKD. The CDR3 length is 12 residues. The CDR3 sequence: CAIRTENQPQHF. Written as DNA, the CDR3 is TGTGCCATCCGGACAGAAAACCAGCCCCAGCATTTT.

The chain joins TRBV12-5 to TRBJ2-5; tentative D call: TRBD2 (5 bases). Germline loops: CDR1 LGHNT, CDR2 FRNRAP. Trimming cost V 1 base and J 1 base, with 10 bases left between them. The CDR3 loop spans 15 amino acids. The CDR3 DNA reads as TGTGCTAGTGGTTTGGGGACTGGAGGCCAAGAGACCCAGTACTTC. This codes for CASGLGTGGQETQYF.

The gene calls are TRBV14 and TRBJ2-7, with D hard to call. CDR1 and CDR2 (germline): SGHDN, FVKESK. V lost 4 bases to trimming and J lost 4 bases, with 5 bases between them. The CDR3 runs 11 residues. CDR3 sequence (DNA): TGTGCCAGCAGCCCGGGTTACGAGCAGTACTTC. This sequence encodes CASSPGYEQYF.

This clone was observed a single time. The chain has TRBV28 and TRBJ2-7; 11 bases fit TRBD2. V was pared by 5 bases and J by 0 bases, with 3 bases of the junction left unmatched. Germline lookup yields CDR1 MDHEN and CDR2 SYDVKM. The CDR3 length is 15 residues. CDR3 DNA sequence: TGTGCCAGCAGTGGGACTAGCGGAACCTCCTACGAGCAGTACTTC. This sequence encodes CASSGTSGTSYEQYF.

The J gene is TRBJ2-7, the V gene TRBV19; D is possibly TRBD1 (5 bases). CDR1 LNHDA and CDR2 SQIVND come from the germline V gene (reference sequence). V lost 6 bases and J 3 bases, leaving 15 bases between the germline ends. This CDR3 is built from 14 residues. For the CDR3, the DNA is TGTGCCAGTAGAAGAGAAAGGGGTATCTACGAGCAGTACTTC. This gives the protein CASRRERGIYEQYF.

The rearrangement uses TRBV30 and TRBJ1-5; tentatively, D is TRBD1 (6 bases). This CDR3 contains 16 residues. Germline CDR1 reads GTSNPN; CDR2 reads SVGIG (reference sequence). Trimming removed 1 base from V and 7 bases from J, with 20 bases in between. CDR3 bases: TGTGCCTGGAGTGATGATAGCAGGGGAACTTACCAGCCCCAGCATTTT. This encodes CAWSDDSRGTYQPQHF.

This sequence joins TRBV4-1 and TRBJ1-2, with unresolved D. CDR1 is MGHRA, CDR2 YSYEKL, per germline. Trimming removed 4 bases from V and 4 bases from J, with 16 bases in between. The CDR3 covers 15 residues. The CDR3, as DNA: TGCGCCAGCAGCCTCTCACCCGCGGGAGCCTATGGCTACACCTTC. Amino acids: CASSLSPAGAYGYTF.

The rearrangement uses TRBV30 and TRBJ2-3; 7 positions agree with TRBD2. Germline V gene sequence: CDR1 GTSNPN, CDR2 SVGIG (reference sequence). This CDR3 region has 14 residues. The trim removed 5 bases at V and 1 base at J, leaving 6 bases unmatched. The CDR3 protein is CAWARGVGTDTQYF. In DNA form, the CDR3 reads TGTGCCTGGGCCCGGGGGGTGGGCACAGATACGCAGTATTTT.

This chain links TRBV5-1 with TRBJ1-4; D possibly corresponds to TRBD1 (5 bases). This CDR3 region has 15 residues. Trimming left V 0 bases short and J 1 base short, with 7 bases between. CDR1 and CDR2 from the germline V gene are SGHRS and YFSETQ. CDR3 coding DNA: TGCGCCAGCAGCTTGGTGGGGGGAACTAATGAAAAACTGTTTTTT. Protein product: CASSLVGGTNEKLFF.

This sequence joins TRBV18 and TRBJ1-1, with D possibly being TRBD1 (6 bases). Germline values: CDR1 KGHSH, CDR2 LQKENI. Trimming took 6 bases from V and 11 from J, leaving 19 bases between them. CDR3 length: 13 amino acids. CDR3 amino acids: CASSTGLKLGAFF. CDR3 nucleotide sequence: TGTGCCAGCTCGACAGGTTTAAAACTGGGGGCTTTCTTT.